Below, one TCR beta chain is given with its context. The data originate from a study of blood T cell repertoires in COVID-19. Study details: From the United States, Italy and Spain came samples of acute and convalescent COVID-19. T cells, B-cell-depleted T cells, or PBMCs provided the cDNA or gDNA that served as material.

From germline, CDR1 is WSHSY and CDR2 SAAADI. V was shortened by 1 base and J by 7 bases, with 5 bases between the two germline ends. This CDR3 is 12 amino acids long. Authors' analysis steps: Reference gene primer amplification gave estimated nucleated cell counts. Data came from immunoSEQ multiplex PCR; TCRdb stores just in-frame clones and leaves some out. V, J and clone size reflect that table, while D and trimming were determined from the DNA. Of about 120,000 clones in the sample, about nine tenths are singletons; the top ten hold 25% to 35%. The rearrangement uses TRBV10-2 and TRBJ1-5; D not resolved. Sequences were obtained from peripheral blood. This clonotype originated in a woman aged 70-85 years with acute or convalescent COVID-19. The DNA for the CDR3 is TGCGCCAGCAGTGAGTATCTACAGCCCCAGCATTTT. It encodes CASSEYLQPQHF.